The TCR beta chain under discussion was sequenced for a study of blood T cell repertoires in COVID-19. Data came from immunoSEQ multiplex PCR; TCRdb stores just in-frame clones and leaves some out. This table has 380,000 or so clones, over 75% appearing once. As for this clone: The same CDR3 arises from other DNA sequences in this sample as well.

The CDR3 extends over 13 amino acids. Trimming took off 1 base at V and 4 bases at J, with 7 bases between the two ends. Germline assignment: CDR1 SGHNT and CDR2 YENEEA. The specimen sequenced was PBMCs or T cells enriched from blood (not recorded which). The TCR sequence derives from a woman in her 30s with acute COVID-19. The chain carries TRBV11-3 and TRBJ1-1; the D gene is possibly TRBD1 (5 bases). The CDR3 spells CASSLAGGTEAFF. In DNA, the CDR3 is TGTGCCAGCAGCTTAGCGGGGGGCACTGAAGCTTTCTTT.